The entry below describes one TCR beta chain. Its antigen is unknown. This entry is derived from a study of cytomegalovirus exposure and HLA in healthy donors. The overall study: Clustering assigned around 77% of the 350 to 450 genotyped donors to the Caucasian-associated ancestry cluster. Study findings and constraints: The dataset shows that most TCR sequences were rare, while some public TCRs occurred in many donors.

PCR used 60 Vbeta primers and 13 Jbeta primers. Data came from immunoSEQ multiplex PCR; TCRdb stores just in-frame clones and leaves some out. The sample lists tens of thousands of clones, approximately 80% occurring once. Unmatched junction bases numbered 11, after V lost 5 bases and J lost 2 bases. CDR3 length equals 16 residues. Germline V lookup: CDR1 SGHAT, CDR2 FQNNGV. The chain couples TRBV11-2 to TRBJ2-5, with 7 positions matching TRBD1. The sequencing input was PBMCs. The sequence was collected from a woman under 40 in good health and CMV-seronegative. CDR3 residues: CASSRLTGFRQETQYF. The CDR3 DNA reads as TGTGCCAGCAGCCGACTGACAGGGTTCCGACAAGAGACCCAGTACTTC.